Each of the 27 T cell receptor beta chains below was sequenced from the same sample in a study of CD8+CD57+ T cells in acquired aplastic anemia. CD8+CD57+ cell expansion, shown by flow cytometry, had occurred in the patients selected for sequencing. CDR3 and TCR beta VDJ profiling relied on a genomic DNA template. A single record per CDR3 protein comes from TCRdb applying MiXCR to the reads. The top ten clones hold around 9.7% of a sample with around 170,000 distinct CDR3 sequences, just under 50% of them seen once. The sequencing input was sorted CD4+, CD8+, or CD8+CD57+ T cells (not recorded which) from PBMCs. These receptors were taken from a human donor with aplastic anemia.

This clonotype was seen repeatedly, ten times or more. This chain links TRBV9 with TRBJ2-6; tentatively, D is TRBD2 (5 bases). Germline V gene lookup returns CDR1 SGDLS and CDR2 YYNGEE. This CDR3 is 15 amino acids long. V was shortened by 1 base and J by 2 bases, with 7 bases between the two germline ends. The CDR3 DNA is TGTGCCAGCAGCGTACGGGGAGCTGGGGCCAACGTCCTGACTTTC. The encoded protein is CASSVRGAGANVLTF.

This clonotype was found many times. The chain uses TRBV11-2 and TRBJ2-5, with 12 bases aligning to TRBD2. Trimming at V came to 1 base and at J to 0 bases, leaving 6 bases not matched to a gene. CDR1 SGHAT and CDR2 FQNNGV come from the germline V gene. The length of the CDR3 is 18 residues. The CDR3 loop is CASSLGRTSGVNQETQYF. Written as DNA, the CDR3 is TGTGCCAGCAGCTTAGGACGGACTAGCGGGGTAAACCAAGAGACCCAGTACTTC.

In this sample, this clonotype turned up many times. The chain uses TRBV5-1 and TRBJ2-2; unclear D gene. The length of the CDR3 is 13 residues. Deletions cut 2 bases from V and 3 bases from J, with 5 bases between. Looked up from germline, CDR1 is SGHRS and CDR2 is YFSETQ. In DNA form, the CDR3 reads TGCGCCAGCAGCTTCGCCTACACCGGGGAGCTGTTTTTT. It is translated as CASSFAYTGELFF.

In nucleotides, the CDR3 is TGTGCCAGCAGCCGCAGGGGGAGGGCTGGAAACACCATATATTTT. Protein sequence: CASSRRGRAGNTIYF. The chain links TRBV3-1 to TRBJ1-3; 7 bases fit TRBD1. Losses at the gene ends were 4 bases for V and 2 bases for J; bases not matched to a gene: 5. In germline, CDR1 is LGHDT, CDR2 YNNKEL (reference sequence). The CDR3 covers 15 residues.

There are many counts of this clonotype. The chain uses TRBV5-4 and TRBJ2-5; D possibly corresponds to TRBD1 (5 bases). The CDR3 totals 14 residues. The V end was cut by 0 bases, the J end by 5 bases, with 11 bases between. Germline CDR1 is SGHNT and CDR2 is YYREEE (reference sequence). The DNA for the CDR3 is TGTGCCAGCAGCTTGGTTCAGGGCCAGGAGACCCAGTACTTC. This sequence encodes CASSLVQGQETQYF.

This clonotype was detected ten times or more. The chain uses TRBV5-4 and TRBJ2-7, with 9 bases matching TRBD2. Per the germline V gene, CDR1 is SGHNT and CDR2 is YYREEE (reference sequence). The trim removed 4 bases at V and 0 bases at J, leaving 8 bases unmatched. The CDR3 covers 16 residues. The CDR3 nucleotides read TGTGCCAGCAGCCCTGGACTAGCGAGTAACTCCTACGAGCAGTACTTC. Translating it yields CASSPGLASNSYEQYF. The whole variable domain, filled in from reference TRBV5-4 and TRBJ2-7, reads ETGVTQSPTHLIKTRGQQVTLRCSSQSGHNTVSWYQQALGQGPQFIFQYYREEENGRGNFPPRFSGLQFPNYSSELNVNALELDDSALYLCASSPGLASNSYEQYFGPGTRLTVT.

This clonotype showed up many times. The rearrangement links TRBV12-3 or TRBV12-4 to TRBJ2-7; TRBD2 agrees at 9 bases. The CDR3 covers 14 residues. V lost 3 bases, J lost 7 bases, and 7 bases stayed unmatched. The CDR3 protein is CASSFTAGGREQYF. The CDR3 coding sequence is TGTGCCAGCAGTTTTACGGCGGGAGGGCGGGAGCAGTACTTC.

The V call is TRBV12-3 or TRBV12-4, the J call TRBJ2-2; 8 positions agree with TRBD2. The length of the CDR3 is 15 residues. With V trimmed by 6 bases and J by 4 bases, 7 bases remained unmatched. This CDR3 reads CASSSQLAATGELFF. The CDR3 bases are TGTGCCAGCAGCTCCCAACTAGCGGCCACCGGGGAGCTGTTTTTT.

This clonotype was observed many times. This chain links TRBV20-1 with TRBJ2-1; the D gene is possibly TRBD1 (6 bases). Trimming took 0 bases from V and 5 from J, leaving 23 bases between them. The V gene's germline CDR1 is DFQATT and CDR2 SNEGSKA (reference sequence). The CDR3 contains 18 residues. Here the CDR3 DNA reads TGCAGTGCTAGAGATCTAACAGGTGGGGGCAACGTAAACAATGAGCAGTTCTTC. It translates to CSARDLTGGGNVNNEQFF.

This clonotype was detected many times. The chain employs TRBV7-2 and TRBJ2-3; 10 positions match TRBD2. With V trimmed by 1 base and J by 3 bases, 1 base remained unmatched. CDR1 SGHTA and CDR2 FQGNSA come from the germline V gene. CDR3 length: 15 amino acids. The CDR3: CASSLVSGRTDTQYF. CDR3 DNA: TGTGCCAGCAGCTTAGTTAGCGGGAGGACAGATACGCAGTATTTT.

The chain combines TRBV2 with TRBJ2-7; D not certain. The germline V and J ends were trimmed by 1 base and 1 base, with 8 bases remaining between them. The CDR3 consists of 14 residues. The germline V gene encodes CDR1 SNHLY and CDR2 FYNNEI. This CDR3 is CASSEGRLSYEQYF. DNA of the CDR3: TGTGCCAGCAGTGAAGGACGGCTGTCCTACGAGCAGTACTTC.

This clonotype was seen ten or more times. This sequence joins TRBV19 and TRBJ2-7, with 8 bases fitting TRBD2. CDR3 length equals 16 residues. In germline, CDR1 is LNHDA, CDR2 SQIVND (reference sequence). After removal of 5 bases from V and 3 bases from J, the junction contained 12 bases not matched to a gene. As DNA, the CDR3 is TGTGCCAGTAGTCGATCAGGCGGGAGGCCCGACTACGAGCAGTACTTC. This translates into CASSRSGGRPDYEQYF.

This clonotype came up many times. At one end, the junction sequence differs from germline, possibly due to a read error. The chain uses TRBV5-1 and TRBJ1-1; D might be TRBD1 (6 bases). The germline CDR1 and CDR2 sequences are SGHRS and YFSETQ. The length of the CDR3 is 15 residues. CDR3 region: CASRLGASMNTEAFF. CDR3 sequence (DNA): TGCGCCAGCAGGTTGGGGGCCAGCATGAACACTGAAGCTTTCTTT.

This rearrangement joins TRBV2 to TRBJ2-1; 8 bases line up with TRBD1. Germline assignment: CDR1 SNHLY and CDR2 FYNNEI. The CDR3 consists of 13 residues. V gave up 10 bases and J gave up 3 bases; unmatched junction bases: 5. The CDR3 region has the DNA TGTGCCACCGACAGGGGAAGCTACAATGAGCAGTTCTTC. It yields the protein CATDRGSYNEQFF.

This clonotype was detected many times. The chain uses TRBV19 and TRBJ2-2, with 7 nucleotides matching TRBD2. The CDR3 has 15 residues. Germline V gives CDR1 LNHDA, CDR2 SQIVND (reference sequence). V was clipped by 5 bases and J by 0 bases; unmatched bases: 3. The CDR3: CASSGGGTNTGELFF. The DNA for the CDR3 is TGTGCCAGTAGTGGGGGAGGGACGAACACCGGGGAGCTGTTTTTT.

The rearrangement joins TRBV9 to TRBJ2-3; D might be TRBD2 (6 bases). Trimming took off 3 bases at V and 4 bases at J, with 6 bases between the two ends. Germline V gene lookup returns CDR1 SGDLS and CDR2 YYNGEE. There are 12 residues in the CDR3. The CDR3 loop is CASSGEADTQYF. The CDR3 nucleotides read TGTGCCAGCAGCGGGGAGGCAGATACGCAGTATTTT.

This clonotype showed up just a few times. Possible read error: a much larger clone is one base away. The chain employs TRBV4-1 and TRBJ2-7; D is possibly TRBD1 or TRBD2 (5 bases each). CDR1 is MGHRA, CDR2 YSYEKL, per germline. CDR3 length equals 15 residues. The CDR3 loop reads CASSSPGASSHEQYF. The CDR3 DNA follows: TGCGCCAGCAGCTCGCCCGGGGCGAGCTCCCACGAGCAGTACTTC.

V usage is TRBV24-1 and J usage is TRBJ1-5, with D unresolved. V was clipped by 5 bases and J by 8 bases, with 18 bases between them. The CDR3 contains 15 residues. Germline CDR1 is KGHDR and CDR2 is SFDVKD. The CDR3 coding sequence is TGTGCCACCAGTGCTCTTGGCCAGGCTGGGAAGCCCCAGCATTTT. Amino acid sequence: CATSALGQAGKPQHF.

This chain links TRBV7-3 with TRBJ1-1, with D possibly being TRBD1 (5 bases). Trimming took off 2 bases at V and 6 bases at J, with 13 bases between the two ends. This CDR3 is 14 amino acids long. The germline V gene has CDR1 SGHTA and CDR2 FQGTGA. CDR3 in amino acids: CASSLRSPGAEAFF. The CDR3 DNA follows: TGTGCCAGCAGCTTACGGTCTCCGGGGGCTGAAGCTTTCTTT.

The chain employs TRBV29-1 and TRBJ1-5; perhaps TRBD1 as D (6 bases). This CDR3 has 13 residues. V was clipped by 8 bases and J by 7 bases, with 18 bases between them. CDR1 and CDR2 (germline): SQVTM, ANQGSEA. CDR3 nucleotides: TGCAGCTACCTACAGGGAGTAGGGCAGCCCCAGCATTTT. Protein sequence: CSYLQGVGQPQHF.

This chain uses TRBV2 with TRBJ2-7; D might be TRBD2 (6 bases). V was trimmed by 2 bases and J by 4 bases, leaving 15 bases between them. The CDR3 is made up of 15 amino acids. Looked up from germline, CDR1 is SNHLY and CDR2 is FYNNEI. This CDR3 is CASSEQGLSGYEQYF. In DNA, the CDR3 is TGTGCCAGCAGTGAACAGGGACTCTCTGGATACGAGCAGTACTTC.

This clonotype was observed once. The gene calls are TRBV9 and TRBJ2-7; 9 bases agree with TRBD2. The J segment lost 6 bases and the V segment lost 3 bases, leaving 16 bases of the junction unmatched. Germline assignment: CDR1 SGDLS and CDR2 YYNGEE. The CDR3 is 17 residues long. Here the CDR3 reads CASSALPFPGLAFEQYF. CDR3 DNA sequence: TGTGCCAGCAGCGCCCTGCCATTTCCTGGACTAGCGTTCGAGCAGTACTTC.

CDR3 amino acids: CAWSVANEQFF. Here the CDR3 DNA reads TGTGCCTGGAGTGTGGCGAATGAGCAGTTCTTC. J is TRBJ2-1 and V is TRBV30; D is unclear. The ends were cut back, 0 bases at V and 7 bases at J, with 4 bases in the middle. CDR3 length: 11 amino acids. In germline, CDR1 is GTSNPN, CDR2 SVGIG (reference sequence).

This sequence joins TRBV20-1 and TRBJ1-3; unclear D gene. CDR3 length: 13 residues. Per the germline V gene, CDR1 is DFQATT and CDR2 is SNEGSKA (reference sequence). The V gene lost 0 bases and the J gene lost 4 bases, with 7 bases spanning the gap. The CDR3 loop reads CSAREGRGNTIYF. CDR3 bases: TGCAGTGCTAGAGAAGGACGAGGAAACACCATATATTTT.

There are many counts of this clonotype. V gene TRBV27 combines with J gene TRBJ2-5, with D unresolved. Germline V CDR1 and CDR2: MNHEY, SMNVEV (reference sequence). Trimming shortened V by 8 bases and J by 1 base, and 17 bases separated the two germline ends. The CDR3 totals 15 residues. This CDR3 is CASHSIIRPQETQYF. CDR3 bases: TGTGCCAGCCATTCGATCATTCGCCCCCAAGAGACCCAGTACTTC.

This clonotype was recorded at least ten times. The chain links TRBV7-3 to TRBJ2-7, with TRBD2 matching over 7 bases. Germline V gene lookup returns CDR1 SGHTA and CDR2 FQGTGA. V lost 5 bases and J lost 3; bases outside the gene matches: 7. The CDR3 length is 14 residues. The CDR3 DNA sequence: TGTGCCAGCAGCCCCGGGGGAGGGAACTACGAGCAGTACTTC. Translated: CASSPGGGNYEQYF. The full variable domain, rest sourced from reference TRBV7-3 and TRBJ2-7, is GAGVSQTPSNKVTEKGKYVELRCDPISGHTALYWYRQSLGQGPEFLIYFQGTGAADDSGLPNDRFFAVRPEGSVSTLKIQRTERGDSAVYLCASSPGGGNYEQYFGPGTRLTVT.

V gene TRBV7-8 combines with J gene TRBJ2-5; 7 positions agree with TRBD2. The CDR3 is 13 residues long. Germline CDR1 and CDR2: SGHVS and FQNEAQ. The junction had 3 bases not matched to a gene; V was cut back by 4 bases and J by 4 bases. The CDR3 nucleotides are TGTGCCAGCAGCTATAGCGGGCCAGAGACCCAGTACTTC. It encodes CASSYSGPETQYF.